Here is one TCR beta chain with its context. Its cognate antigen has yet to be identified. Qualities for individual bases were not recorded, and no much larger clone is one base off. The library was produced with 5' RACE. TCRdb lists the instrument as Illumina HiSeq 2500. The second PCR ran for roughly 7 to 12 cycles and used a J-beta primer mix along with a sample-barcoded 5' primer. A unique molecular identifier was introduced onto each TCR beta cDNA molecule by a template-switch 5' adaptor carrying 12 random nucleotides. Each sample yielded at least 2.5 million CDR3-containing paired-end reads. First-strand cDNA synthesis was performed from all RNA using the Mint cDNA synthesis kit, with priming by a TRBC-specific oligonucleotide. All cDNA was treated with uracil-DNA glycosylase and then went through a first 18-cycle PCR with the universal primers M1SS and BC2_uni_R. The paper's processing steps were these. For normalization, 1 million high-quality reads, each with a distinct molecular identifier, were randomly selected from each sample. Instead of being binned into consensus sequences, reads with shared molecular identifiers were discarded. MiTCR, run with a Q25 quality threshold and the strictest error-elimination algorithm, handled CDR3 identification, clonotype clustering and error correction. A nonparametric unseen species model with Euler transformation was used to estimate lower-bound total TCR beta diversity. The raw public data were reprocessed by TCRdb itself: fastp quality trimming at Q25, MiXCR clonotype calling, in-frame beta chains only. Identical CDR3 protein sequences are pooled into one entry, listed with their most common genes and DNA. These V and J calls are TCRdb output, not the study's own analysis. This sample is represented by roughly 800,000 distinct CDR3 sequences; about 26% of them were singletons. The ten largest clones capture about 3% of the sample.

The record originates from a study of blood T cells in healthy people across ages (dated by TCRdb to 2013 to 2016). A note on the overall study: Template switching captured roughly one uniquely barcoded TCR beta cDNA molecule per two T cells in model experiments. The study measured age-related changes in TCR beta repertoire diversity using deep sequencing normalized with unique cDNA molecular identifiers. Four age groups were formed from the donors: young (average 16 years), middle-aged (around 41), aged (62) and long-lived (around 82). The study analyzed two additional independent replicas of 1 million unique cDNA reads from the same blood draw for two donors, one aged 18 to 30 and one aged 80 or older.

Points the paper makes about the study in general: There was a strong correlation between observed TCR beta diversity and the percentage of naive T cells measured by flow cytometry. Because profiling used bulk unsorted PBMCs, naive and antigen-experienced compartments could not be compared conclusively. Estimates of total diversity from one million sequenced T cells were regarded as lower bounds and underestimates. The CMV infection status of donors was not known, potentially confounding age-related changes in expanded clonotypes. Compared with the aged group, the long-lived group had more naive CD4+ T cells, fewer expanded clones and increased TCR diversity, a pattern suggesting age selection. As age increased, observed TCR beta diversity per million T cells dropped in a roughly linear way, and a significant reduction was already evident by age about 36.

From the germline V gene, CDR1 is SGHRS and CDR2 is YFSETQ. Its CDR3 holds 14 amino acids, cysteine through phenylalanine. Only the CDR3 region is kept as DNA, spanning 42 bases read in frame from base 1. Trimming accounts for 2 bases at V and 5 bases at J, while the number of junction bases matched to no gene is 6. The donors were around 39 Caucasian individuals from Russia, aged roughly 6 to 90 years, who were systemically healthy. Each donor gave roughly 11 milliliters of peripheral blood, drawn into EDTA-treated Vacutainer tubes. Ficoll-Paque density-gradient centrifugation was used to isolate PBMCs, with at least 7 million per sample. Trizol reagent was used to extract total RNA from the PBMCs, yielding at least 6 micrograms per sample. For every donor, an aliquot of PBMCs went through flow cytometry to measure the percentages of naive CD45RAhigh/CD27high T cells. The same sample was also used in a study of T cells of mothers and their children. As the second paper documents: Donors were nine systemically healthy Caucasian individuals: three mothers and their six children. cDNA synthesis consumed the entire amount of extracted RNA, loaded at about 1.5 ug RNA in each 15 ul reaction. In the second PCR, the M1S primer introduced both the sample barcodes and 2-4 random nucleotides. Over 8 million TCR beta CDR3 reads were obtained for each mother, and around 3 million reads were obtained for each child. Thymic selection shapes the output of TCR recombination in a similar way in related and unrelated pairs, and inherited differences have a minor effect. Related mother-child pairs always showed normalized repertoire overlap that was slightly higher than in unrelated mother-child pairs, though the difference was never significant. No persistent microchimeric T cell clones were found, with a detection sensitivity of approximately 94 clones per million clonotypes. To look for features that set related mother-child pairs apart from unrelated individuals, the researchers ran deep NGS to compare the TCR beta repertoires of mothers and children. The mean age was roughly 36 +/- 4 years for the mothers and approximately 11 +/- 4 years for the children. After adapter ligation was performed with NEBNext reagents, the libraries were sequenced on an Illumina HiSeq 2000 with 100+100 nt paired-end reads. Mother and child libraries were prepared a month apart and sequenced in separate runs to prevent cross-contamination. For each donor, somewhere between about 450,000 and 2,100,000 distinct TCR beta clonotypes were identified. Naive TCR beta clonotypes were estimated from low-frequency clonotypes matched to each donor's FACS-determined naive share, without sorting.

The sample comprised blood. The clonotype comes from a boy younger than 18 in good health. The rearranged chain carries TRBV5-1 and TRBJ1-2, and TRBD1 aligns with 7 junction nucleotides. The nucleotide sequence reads TGCGCCAGCAGCTTATCGGGACAGAGTTATGGCTACACCTTC. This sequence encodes CASSLSGQSYGYTF.